This T cell receptor (beta chain) comes out of a study of CD8 T cells in Susac syndrome. V was pared by 5 bases and J by 9 bases, with 8 bases between. CDR1 is MNHEY and CDR2 is SVGEGT in the germline V gene. The CDR3 sequence is 11 residues long. Roughly 0.45 to 1 ug RNA was reverse transcribed with random hexamers. With immunoSEQ multiplex PCR, TCR beta CDR3 was amplified across 54 Vbeta and 13 Jbeta. TCRdb passed the immunoSEQ multiplex PCR reads through MiXCR, listing each CDR3 protein once. The sample has about 200,000 distinct CDR3 sequences, roughly 94% seen once. Sequencing was done on a sample of CD4+ T cells from PBMCs. The source of this sequence is a human donor in good health. The rearrangement uses TRBV6-2 or TRBV6-3 and TRBJ2-1; D is unresolved. Here the CDR3 reads CASSRSTEQFF. The CDR3 bases are TGTGCCAGCAGTCGATCCACTGAGCAGTTCTTC.